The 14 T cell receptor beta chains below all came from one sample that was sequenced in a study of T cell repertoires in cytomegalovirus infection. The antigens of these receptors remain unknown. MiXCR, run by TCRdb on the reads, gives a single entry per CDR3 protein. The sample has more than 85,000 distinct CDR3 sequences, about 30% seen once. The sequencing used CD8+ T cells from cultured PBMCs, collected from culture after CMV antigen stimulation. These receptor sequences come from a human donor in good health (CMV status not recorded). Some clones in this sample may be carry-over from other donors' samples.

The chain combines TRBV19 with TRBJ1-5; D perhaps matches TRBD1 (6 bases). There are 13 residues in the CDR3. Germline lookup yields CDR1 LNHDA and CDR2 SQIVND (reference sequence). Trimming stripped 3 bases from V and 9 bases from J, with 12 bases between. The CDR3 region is CASSMSGARPQHF. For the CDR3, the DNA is TGTGCCAGTAGTATGTCGGGGGCGCGGCCCCAGCATTTT.

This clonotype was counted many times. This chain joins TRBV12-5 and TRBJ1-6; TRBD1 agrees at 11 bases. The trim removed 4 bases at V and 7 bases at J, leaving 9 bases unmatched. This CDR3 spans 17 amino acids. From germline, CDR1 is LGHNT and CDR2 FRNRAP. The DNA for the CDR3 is TGTGCTAGTGGTTCGTCATTGGACAGGGGGCGGAATTCACCCCTCCACTTT. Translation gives CASGSSLDRGRNSPLHF.

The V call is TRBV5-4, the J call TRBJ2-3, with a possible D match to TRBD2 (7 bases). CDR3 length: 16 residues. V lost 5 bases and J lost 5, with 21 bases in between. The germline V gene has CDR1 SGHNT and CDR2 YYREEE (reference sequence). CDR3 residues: CASRSLGGGAKDTQYF. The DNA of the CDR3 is TGTGCCAGCAGGTCACTTGGAGGGGGGGCAAAAGATACGCAGTATTTT.

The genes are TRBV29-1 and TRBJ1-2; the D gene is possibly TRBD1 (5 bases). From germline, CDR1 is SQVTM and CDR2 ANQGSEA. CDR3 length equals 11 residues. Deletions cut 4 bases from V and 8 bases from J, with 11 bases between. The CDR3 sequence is CSVAEGMGYTF. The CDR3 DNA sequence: TGCAGCGTTGCCGAGGGGATGGGCTACACCTTC.

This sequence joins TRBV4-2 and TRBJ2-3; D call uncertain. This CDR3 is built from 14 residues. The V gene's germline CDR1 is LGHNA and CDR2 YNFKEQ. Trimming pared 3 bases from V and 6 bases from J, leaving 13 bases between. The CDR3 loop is CASSHPLGQDTQYF. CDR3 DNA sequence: TGTGCCAGCAGCCACCCCCTTGGGCAGGATACGCAGTATTTT.

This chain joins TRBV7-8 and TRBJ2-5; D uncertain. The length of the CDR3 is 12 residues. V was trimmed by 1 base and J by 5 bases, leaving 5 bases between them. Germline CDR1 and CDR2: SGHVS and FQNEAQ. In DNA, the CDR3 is TGTGCCAGCAGCTTAGAGCTCGAGACCCAGTACTTC. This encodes CASSLELETQYF. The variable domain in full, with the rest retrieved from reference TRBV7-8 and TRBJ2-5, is GAGVSQSPRYKVAKRGQDVALRCDPISGHVSLFWYQQALGQGPEFLTYFQNEAQLDKSGLPSDRFFAERPEGSVSTLKIQRTQQEDSAVYLCASSLELETQYFGPGTRLLVL.

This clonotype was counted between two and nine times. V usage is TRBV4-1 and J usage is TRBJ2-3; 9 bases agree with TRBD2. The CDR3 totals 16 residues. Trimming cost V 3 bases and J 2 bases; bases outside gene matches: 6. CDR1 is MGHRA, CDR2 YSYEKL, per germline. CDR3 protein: CASSHQGLALTDTQYF. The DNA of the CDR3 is TGCGCCAGCAGCCACCAGGGACTAGCCCTCACAGATACGCAGTATTTT.

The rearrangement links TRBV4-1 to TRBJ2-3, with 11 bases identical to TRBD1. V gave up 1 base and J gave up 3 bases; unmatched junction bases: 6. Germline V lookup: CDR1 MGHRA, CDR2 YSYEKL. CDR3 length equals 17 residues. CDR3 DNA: TGCGCCAGCAGCCAAGGAGCGGACAGGGGGCTTACAGATACGCAGTATTTT. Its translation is CASSQGADRGLTDTQYF.

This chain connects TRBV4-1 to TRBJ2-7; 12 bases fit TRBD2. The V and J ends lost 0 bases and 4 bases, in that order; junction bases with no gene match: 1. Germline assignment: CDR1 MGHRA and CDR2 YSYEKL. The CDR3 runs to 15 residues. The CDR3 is CASSQDGTSGYEQYF. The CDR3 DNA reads TGCGCCAGCAGCCAAGATGGGACTAGCGGGTACGAGCAGTACTTC.

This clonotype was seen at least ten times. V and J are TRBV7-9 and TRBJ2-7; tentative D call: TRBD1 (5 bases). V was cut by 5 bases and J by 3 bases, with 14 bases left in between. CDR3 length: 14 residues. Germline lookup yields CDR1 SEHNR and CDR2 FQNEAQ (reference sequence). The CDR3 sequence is CASSHRNRGYEQYF. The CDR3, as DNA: TGTGCCAGCAGCCACAGGAATAGGGGCTACGAGCAGTACTTC.

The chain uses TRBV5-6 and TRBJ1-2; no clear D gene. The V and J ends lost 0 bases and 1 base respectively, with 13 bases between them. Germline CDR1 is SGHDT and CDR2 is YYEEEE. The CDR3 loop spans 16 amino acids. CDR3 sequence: CASSLEFGQDNYGYTF. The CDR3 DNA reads TGTGCCAGCAGCTTGGAGTTCGGGCAAGATAACTATGGCTACACCTTC.

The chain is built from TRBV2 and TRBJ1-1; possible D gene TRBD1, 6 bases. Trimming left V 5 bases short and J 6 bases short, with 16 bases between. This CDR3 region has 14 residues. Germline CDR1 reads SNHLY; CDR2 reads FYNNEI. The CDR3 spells CASSLDRLSPEAFF. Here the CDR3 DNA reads TGTGCCAGCAGTTTAGACAGGCTCAGTCCTGAAGCTTTCTTT.

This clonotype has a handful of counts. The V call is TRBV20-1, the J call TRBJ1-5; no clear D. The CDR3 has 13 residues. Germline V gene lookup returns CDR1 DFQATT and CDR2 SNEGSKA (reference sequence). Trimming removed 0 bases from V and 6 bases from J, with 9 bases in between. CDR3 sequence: CSARDPTSQPQHF. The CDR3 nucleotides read TGCAGTGCTAGAGACCCTACCAGTCAGCCCCAGCATTTT.

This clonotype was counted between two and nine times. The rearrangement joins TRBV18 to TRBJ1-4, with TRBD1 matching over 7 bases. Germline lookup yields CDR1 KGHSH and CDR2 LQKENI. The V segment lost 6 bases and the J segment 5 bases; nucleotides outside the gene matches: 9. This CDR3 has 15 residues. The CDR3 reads CASSPRDSPNEKLFF. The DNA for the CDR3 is TGTGCCAGCTCGCCCCGGGACAGTCCCAATGAAAAACTGTTTTTT.